Listed here are 31 T cell receptor beta chains from one sample, sequenced in a study of blood T cell repertoires in COVID-19. Libraries were prepared by immunoSEQ multiplex PCR; TCRdb keeps only in-frame clonotypes and omits some of them. The sample holds approximately 230,000 clones, 70% to 85% seen once. Sequences were obtained from peripheral blood. These receptors all stem from a woman aged 40 to 50 with active or convalescent COVID-19.

The chain links TRBV2 to TRBJ1-4; 9 positions agree with TRBD1. The V gene end was trimmed by 6 bases and the J gene end by 5 bases; junction bases not matched to a gene: 4. Germline CDR1 and CDR2: SNHLY and FYNNEI. The CDR3 totals 14 residues. CDR3: CASRTGTGNEKLFF. CDR3 in DNA: TGTGCCAGCAGGACCGGGACAGGGAATGAAAAACTGTTTTTT.

This chain connects TRBV7-9 to TRBJ2-1; TRBD2 agrees at 8 bases. The CDR3 runs to 15 residues. The germline gives CDR1 SEHNR, CDR2 FQNEAQ (reference sequence). The V and J ends lost 3 bases and 2 bases, in that order; junction bases with no gene match: 3. CDR3 DNA sequence: TGTGCCAGCAGCTTGACGGGGGGGACCTACAATGAGCAGTTCTTC. This encodes CASSLTGGTYNEQFF. The full variable domain, its missing parts supplied by reference TRBV7-9 and TRBJ2-1, is DTGVSQNPRHKITKRGQNVTFRCDPISEHNRLYWYRQTLGQGPEFLTYFQNEAQLEKSRLLSDRFSAERPKGSFSTLEIQRTEQGDSAMYLCASSLTGGTYNEQFFGPGTRLTVL.

This clone was detected a few times. This chain uses TRBV4-1 with TRBJ1-1; D gene uncertain. This CDR3 is 15 amino acids long. Germline values: CDR1 MGHRA, CDR2 YSYEKL. V lost 3 bases, J lost 6 bases, and 17 bases lay in between. CDR3 in DNA: TGCGCCAGCAGCCAGATGACTGGGGAGAGGGCTGAAGCTTTCTTT. Residues: CASSQMTGERAEAFF.

This chain links TRBV4-2 with TRBJ1-2, with D possibly matching TRBD1 (6 bases). Germline assignment: CDR1 LGHNA and CDR2 YNFKEQ. Trimming left V 6 bases short and J 3 bases short, with 17 bases between. This CDR3 spans 15 amino acids. This chain's CDR3 is CASSQKRTVHYGYTF. CDR3 nucleotides: TGTGCCAGCAGTCAAAAACGGACAGTTCACTATGGCTACACCTTC.

The chain is built from TRBV28 and TRBJ1-1; a possible D gene is TRBD1 (5 bases). Per germline, CDR1 MDHEN and CDR2 SYDVKM. Trimming shortened V by 5 bases and J by 0 bases, and 19 bases separated the two germline ends. This CDR3 has 17 amino acids. The CDR3 reads CASSHFRQSRLNTEAFF. The CDR3 DNA reads TGTGCCAGCAGTCACTTTAGACAGTCACGATTGAACACTGAAGCTTTCTTT. Drawing the rest from reference TRBV28 and TRBJ1-1, the complete variable domain is DVKVTQSSRYLVKRTGEKVFLECVQDMDHENMFWYRQDPGLGLRLIYFSYDVKMKEKGDIPEGYSVSREKKERFSLILESASTNQTSMYLCASSHFRQSRLNTEAFFGQGTRLTVV.

V is TRBV4-1 and J is TRBJ1-5, with 9 bases matching TRBD1. J was trimmed by 7 bases and V by 3 bases; bases with no gene match: 22. The germline gives CDR1 MGHRA, CDR2 YSYEKL. This CDR3 contains 20 residues. The CDR3 sequence is CASSQLSPGTGTDERQPQHF. The DNA of the CDR3 is TGCGCCAGCAGCCAGCTGAGCCCCGGGACAGGGACCGACGAGAGGCAGCCCCAGCATTTT.

V and J are TRBV19 and TRBJ1-2; the D gene is possibly TRBD1 (6 bases). CDR1 is LNHDA, CDR2 SQIVND, per germline (reference sequence). This CDR3 has 17 residues. Trimming shortened V by 10 bases and J by 0 bases, and 24 bases separated the two germline ends. CDR3 sequence (DNA): TGTGCCATACTGACTCCCCACTCCCAGGGGACTAACTATGGCTACACCTTC. Its protein is CAILTPHSQGTNYGYTF.

This clone was picked up a small number of times. V gene TRBV28 combines with J gene TRBJ2-7, with TRBD1 matching 7 bases. V lost 6 bases and J lost 7; bases outside the gene matches: 6. Germline V gives CDR1 MDHEN, CDR2 SYDVKM. The CDR3 is made up of 12 amino acids. The CDR3 region has the DNA TGTGCCAGCAGCTCGACAGGGAAGGAGCAGTACGTC. It specifies CASSSTGKEQYV.

This chain links TRBV29-1 with TRBJ2-3; D is tentatively TRBD1 or TRBD2 (7 bases each). The CDR3 runs to 14 residues. Trimming took off 7 bases at V and 1 base at J, with 15 bases between the two ends. Germline values: CDR1 SQVTM, CDR2 ANQGSEA. The CDR3 sequence is CSGEGAGGTDTQYF. The CDR3, as DNA: TGCAGCGGTGAGGGGGCGGGGGGCACAGATACGCAGTATTTT.

J is TRBJ1-1 and V is TRBV7-3, with 11 bases that match TRBD1. This CDR3 has 14 amino acids. Losses at the gene ends were 6 bases for V and 5 bases for J; bases not matched to a gene: 5. Germline V CDR1 and CDR2: SGHTA, FQGTGA. CDR3 nucleotides: TGTGCCAGCAGTTCCGGGACAGGGGGAACTGAAGCTTTCTTT. Its protein is CASSSGTGGTEAFF. The variable domain in full, with the rest retrieved from reference TRBV7-3 and TRBJ1-1, is GAGVSQTPSNKVTEKGKYVELRCDPISGHTALYWYRQSLGQGPEFLIYFQGTGAADDSGLPNDRFFAVRPEGSVSTLKIQRTERGDSAVYLCASSSGTGGTEAFFGQGTRLTVV.

The chain employs TRBV29-1 and TRBJ2-1, with TRBD2 matching 7 bases. The length of the CDR3 is 14 residues. Losses at the gene ends were 4 bases for V and 3 bases for J; bases not matched to a gene: 6. Germline assignment: CDR1 SQVTM and CDR2 ANQGSEA. In DNA form, the CDR3 reads TGCAGCGTTGCCCCAGGGAGGGGCTACAATGAGCAGTTCTTC. This sequence encodes CSVAPGRGYNEQFF.

The rearrangement uses TRBV5-1 and TRBJ2-3; 10 positions agree with TRBD2. Germline trimming cut 1 base from V and 5 bases from J; bases unmatched to any gene: 4. The CDR3 length is 15 residues. Per germline, CDR1 SGHRS and CDR2 YFSETQ. Written as DNA, the CDR3 is TGCGCCAGCAGCTTGCTACTAGCGGGGAAAGATACGCAGTATTTT. Protein product: CASSLLLAGKDTQYF. Full variable domain (rest looked up from reference TRBV5-1 and TRBJ2-3): KAGVTQTPRYLIKTRGQQVTLSCSPISGHRSVSWYQQTPGQGLQFLFEYFSETQRNKGNFPGRFSGRQFSNSRSEMNVSTLELGDSALYLCASSLLLAGKDTQYFGPGTRLTVL.

The rearrangement links TRBV5-4 to TRBJ2-5; 8 nucleotides line up with TRBD1. The V gene's germline CDR1 is SGHNT and CDR2 YYREEE (reference sequence). Losses at the gene ends were 3 bases for V and 5 bases for J; bases not matched to a gene: 6. This CDR3 region has 14 residues. The CDR3 coding sequence is TGTGCCAGCAGCTCCGCCCGACAGGGGGAGACCCAGTACTTC. It is translated as CASSSARQGETQYF.

There are a few counts of this clone. The chain employs TRBV11-2 and TRBJ2-5; 11 bases map to TRBD1. The CDR3 runs 16 residues. Germline V gene sequence: CDR1 SGHAT, CDR2 FQNNGV. The junction had 9 bases not matched to a gene; V was cut back by 4 bases and J by 5 bases. The CDR3: CASSSTRTGGIETQYF. CDR3 DNA sequence: TGTGCCAGCAGCTCGACTAGGACAGGGGGCATCGAGACCCAGTACTTC.

This clone has just a few counts. The CDR3 reads CASSPTTNEKLFF. CDR3 nucleotides: TGCGCCAGCAGCCCCACAACTAATGAAAAACTGTTTTTT. V is TRBV4-1 and J is TRBJ1-4, with D unresolved. CDR3 length: 13 residues. Trimming shortened V by 4 bases and J by 0 bases, and 3 bases separated the two germline ends. Germline-derived CDR1 and CDR2 are MGHRA and YSYEKL.

This chain joins TRBV28 and TRBJ1-1; tentatively, D is TRBD1 (6 bases). CDR1 is MDHEN and CDR2 is SYDVKM in the germline V gene. CDR3 length: 13 amino acids. CDR3 loop: CACRQAWDTEAFF. CDR3 nucleotides: TGTGCTTGCCGACAGGCCTGGGACACTGAAGCTTTCTTT.

The chain couples TRBV5-1 to TRBJ2-6; D perhaps matches TRBD1 (6 bases). The CDR3 spans 16 residues. V was shortened by 4 bases and J by 0 bases, with 11 bases between the two germline ends. CDR1 is SGHRS and CDR2 is YFSETQ in the germline V gene. This CDR3 is CASSPGHYSGANVLTF. As DNA, the CDR3 is TGCGCCAGCAGCCCGGGACATTACTCTGGGGCCAACGTCCTGACTTTC.

Within the sample, this clone is medium-sized. Here the CDR3 DNA reads TGTGCCAGCAGCCGATCAGGGGGCACTAATGAAAAACTGTTTTTT. This gives the protein CASSRSGGTNEKLFF. The V gene is TRBV7-3, the J gene TRBJ1-4, with 8 positions matching TRBD1. Germline assignment: CDR1 SGHTA and CDR2 FQGTGA. Losses at the gene ends were 5 bases for V and 2 bases for J; bases not matched to a gene: 4. The CDR3 totals 15 residues.

This rearrangement joins TRBV7-3 to TRBJ1-6; 8 nucleotides align to TRBD1. Unmatched junction bases numbered 7, after V lost 2 bases and J lost 10 bases. The germline gives CDR1 SGHTA, CDR2 FQGTGA. The CDR3 length is 15 residues. The CDR3 loop is CASSLLGTGESPLHF. CDR3 nucleotide sequence: TGTGCCAGCAGCTTACTTGGGACAGGAGAATCACCCCTCCACTTT.

The rearrangement links TRBV9 to TRBJ1-3, with a possible D match to TRBD1 (5 bases). Trimming took 4 bases from V and 2 from J, leaving 10 bases between them. The CDR3 sequence is 14 residues long. Germline V CDR1 and CDR2: SGDLS, YYNGEE. CDR3 coding DNA: TGTGCCAGCAGCTACATGGACACTGGAAACACCATATATTTT. Translating it yields CASSYMDTGNTIYF.

The chain uses TRBV5-4 and TRBJ1-1; 7 bases match TRBD1. With 3 bases clipped from V and 7 bases from J, the junction kept 12 bases outside the gene matches. This CDR3 comprises 15 residues. CDR1 is SGHNT and CDR2 is YYREEE in the germline V gene (reference sequence). DNA for the CDR3: TGTGCCAGCAGCTCCAGATCAACAGGGGTAGGTGAAGCTTTCTTT. Protein product: CASSSRSTGVGEAFF.

This clone was picked up a small number of times. The chain carries TRBV7-6 and TRBJ2-7, with D unclear. Trimming left V 0 bases short and J 2 bases short, with 8 bases between. There are 14 residues in the CDR3. CDR1 SGHVS and CDR2 FNYEAQ come from the germline V gene. DNA for the CDR3: TGTGCCAGCAGCTTAGCAGCCCCCACCTACGAGCAGTACTTC. It codes for CASSLAAPTYEQYF.

The chain is built from TRBV2 and TRBJ2-2; perhaps TRBD1 as D (5 bases). The CDR3 has 14 residues. Deletions cut 3 bases from V and 5 bases from J, with 10 bases between. Germline assignment: CDR1 SNHLY and CDR2 FYNNEI. CDR3 loop: CASSDRVGTGELFF. CDR3 sequence (DNA): TGTGCCAGCAGTGACAGGGTCGGAACCGGGGAGCTGTTTTTT. The variable domain in full, with the rest retrieved from reference TRBV2 and TRBJ2-2, is EPEVTQTPSHQVTQMGQEVILRCVPISNHLYFYWYRQILGQKVEFLVSFYNNEISEKSEIFDDQFSVERPDGSNFTLKIRSTKLEDSAMYFCASSDRVGTGELFFGEGSRLTVL.

V gene TRBV7-9 combines with J gene TRBJ2-4; TRBD1 might be the D (5 bases). The CDR3 covers 15 residues. The V gene's germline CDR1 is SEHNR and CDR2 FQNEAQ (reference sequence). V was clipped by 5 bases and J by 1 base, with 12 bases between them. The CDR3, as DNA: TGTGCCAGCAGCGGTCAAGGGGATGCCAAAAACATTCAGTACTTC. This gives the protein CASSGQGDAKNIQYF.

V usage is TRBV3-1 (or the pseudogene TRBV3-2) and J usage is TRBJ1-4; D call uncertain. Trimming removed 3 bases at V and 3 bases at J, with 14 bases between. The CDR3 has 16 amino acids. Per the germline V gene, CDR1 is LGHDT and CDR2 is YNNKEL (reference sequence). The CDR3 DNA reads as TGTGCCAGCAGCCAGGACGGTCCCGGGGCTAATGAAAAACTGTTTTTT. It translates to CASSQDGPGANEKLFF.

This clone was counted only a few times. The rearrangement uses TRBV18 and TRBJ2-7, with a weak D call TRBD2 (5 bases). Trimming took 4 bases from V and 3 from J, leaving 7 bases between them. Germline CDR1 KGHSH, CDR2 LQKENI. The CDR3 extends over 12 amino acids. This chain's CDR3 is CASSHRGYEQYF. The CDR3 coding sequence is TGTGCCAGCTCACACCGGGGCTACGAGCAGTACTTC.

This chain links TRBV5-1 with TRBJ2-5; TRBD2 matches 8 bases. The germline V gene has CDR1 SGHRS and CDR2 YFSETQ. The V and J ends lost 6 bases and 5 bases, in that order; junction bases with no gene match: 12. The CDR3 contains 15 residues. CDR3 in amino acids: CASTGMRLAGETQYF. CDR3 coding DNA: TGCGCCAGCACCGGGATGCGGCTAGCGGGCGAGACCCAGTACTTC.

The chain's CDR3 is CASRISGGAREQYF. In nucleotides, the CDR3 is TGTGCCAGCAGAATCAGCGGGGGGGCCCGCGAGCAGTACTTC. The rearrangement links TRBV5-6 to TRBJ2-7; TRBD2 agrees at 10 bases. CDR3 length equals 14 residues. V dropped 5 bases and J dropped 6; count of bases not matched to a gene: 8. Germline V gives CDR1 SGHDT, CDR2 YYEEEE.

This chain joins TRBV5-5 and TRBJ1-4; unclear D gene. The CDR3 spans 15 residues. The germline V gene has CDR1 SGHKS and CDR2 YYEKEE (reference sequence). V lost 3 bases, J lost 8 bases, and 17 bases lay in between. The CDR3 loop reads CASSSAPGFREKLFF. CDR3 sequence (DNA): TGTGCCAGCAGCTCCGCCCCCGGTTTCAGGGAAAAACTGTTTTTT.

The count of this clone is one. This chain links TRBV6-5 with TRBJ1-4, with a weak D call TRBD1 (6 bases). The CDR3 sequence is 12 residues long. V lost 4 bases and J lost 8, with 8 bases in between. The germline V gene encodes CDR1 MNHEY and CDR2 SVGAGI. This chain's CDR3 is CASSFGTEKLFF. The CDR3 region has the DNA TGTGCCAGCAGTTTTGGGACAGAAAAACTGTTTTTT.

This clone has just a few counts. The chain employs TRBV6-7 and TRBJ1-4, with 8 bases aligning to TRBD1. TRBV6-7 is an open reading frame whose function is uncertain. V shed 5 bases, J shed 7 bases, and the junction held 12 bases outside the gene matches. The CDR3 totals 16 residues. The CDR3 DNA reads TGTGCCAGCAGTCCGTCCCAGGGGGCGCCCCCTGAAAAACTGTTTTTT. Its translation is CASSPSQGAPPEKLFF.